This TCR beta chain was documented in a study of T-cell reconstitution after alpha-beta-depleted transplantation in children. The germline V and J ends were trimmed by 3 bases and 4 bases, with 22 bases remaining between them. The germline CDR1 and CDR2 sequences are SGHAT and FQNNGV. CDR3 length equals 17 residues. The TCRbeta library incorporated unique molecular identifiers. One entry per CDR3 protein, called by TCRdb with MiXCR from the PCR reads. Of roughly 100,000 distinct CDR3 sequences in the sample, over 6% were seen once. This clonotype was detected a few times. This rearrangement joins TRBV11-2 to TRBJ2-7; no clear D gene. Sample: PBMCs, taken before TCRalphabeta/CD19-depleted stem cell transplant. The clonotype comes from a boy aged 2 to 10 with acute lymphoblastic leukemia, due to receive a stem cell transplant. The chain's CDR3 is CASSFTSQAPYPYEQYF. CDR3 sequence (DNA): TGTGCCAGCAGCTTCACTTCCCAGGCTCCTTATCCTTACGAGCAGTACTTC.